This TCR beta chain was captured in a study of T cell repertoires in ileal Crohn's disease. With V trimmed by 0 bases and J by 2 bases, 11 bases remained unmatched. Germline V CDR1 and CDR2: SGHRS, YFSETQ. The CDR3 sequence is 19 residues long. Sequencing was performed with immunoSEQ multiplex PCR; in TCRdb, only in-frame clones are kept and a portion is missing. The table lists 15,000 to 20,000 clones, around 70% of them singletons. Stated time point: neoterminal ileum biopsy at postoperative endoscopy, about 6 months after surgery. The TCR originated in an adult with Crohn's disease. Sequenced input: ileal tissue. The V call is TRBV5-1, the J call TRBJ2-1; 10 bases match TRBD2. In DNA form, the CDR3 reads TGCGCCAGCAGCTTGGTGAGTAGCGGGGGGCCTTCACCCTACAATGAGCAGTTCTTC. It specifies CASSLVSSGGPSPYNEQFF.